This record covers a single T cell receptor beta chain. Antigen unknown. Cultured CD4+ T cell DNA was sequenced using the Oncomine TCR Beta short-read assay. Using the QIAamp micro DNA kit, genomic DNA was extracted from the CD4+ T cells that had been cultured. MiXCR, run by TCRdb on the PCR reads, gives a single entry per CDR3 protein. The sample contains fewer than 30,000 distinct CDR3 sequences, less than 45% of which appear only once. The time point denotes: late sampling 161 to 241 days after vaccination in a few convalescent patients. Treatment given: approximately nine-day PBMC culture with coronavirus spike peptide pools or control peptides (ViraFEST assay). T cells were expanded with peptide pools, and expanded clonotypes were identified by TCR sequencing. The CDR3 is 15 residues long. Deletions cut 3 bases from V and 3 bases from J, with 16 bases between. Germline V CDR1 and CDR2: DFQATT, SNEGSKA (reference sequence).

These data originate in a study of vaccination and CD4 T cells after COVID-19. Regarding the study as a whole: Within the convalescent patients, a median around 84% of the SARS-CoV-2-reactive clones were ones that appeared only post-vaccination.

The source was CD4+ T cells from blood, cultured in vitro, collected about 7 months after SARS-CoV-2 vaccination. The chain uses TRBV20-1 and TRBJ2-3; possibly TRBD1 or TRBD2 for D (5 bases each). The origin of this receptor is a human donor who had recovered from COVID-19. CDR3 nucleotide sequence: TGCAGTGCTAGCTCCGGGACGGCGGCAACAGATACGCAGTATTTT. Residues: CSASSGTAATDTQYF.